This T cell receptor (beta chain) was sequenced during a study of neurological immune-mediated disorders. The time point: technical triplicate 3. Trimming removed 5 bases at V and 3 bases at J, with 18 bases between. The CDR3 totals 16 residues. Germline V gives CDR1 MDHEN, CDR2 SYDVKM. In TCRdb, the 5' RACE reads were re-called with MiXCR into one record per CDR3 protein. Among around 47,000 distinct CDR3 sequences, approximately 21% were seen once, and the ten largest hold around 4%. This clonotype was observed at least ten times. This TCR derives from a man in his sixties with HTLV-1-associated myelopathy (HAM/TSP). The chain joins TRBV28 to TRBJ2-3; D is possibly TRBD1 (5 bases). The sample comprised PBMCs. The CDR3 DNA reads as TGTGCCAGCAGTGTTACAGGATTCGGTCTGACAGATACGCAGTATTTT. Its protein is CASSVTGFGLTDTQYF.